The subject of this entry is one T cell receptor (beta chain). This sample was included in a study of cytomegalovirus exposure and HLA in healthy donors. The germline CDR1 and CDR2 sequences are SGHNT and YYREEE (reference sequence). The J segment lost 1 base and the V segment lost 4 bases, leaving 2 bases of the junction unmatched. The length of the CDR3 is 15 residues. Produced via immunoSEQ multiplex PCR; TCRdb's table is partial and in-frame only. The table shows about 76,000 clones, with approximately 95% occurring only once. Sequencing was carried out using PBMCs. The V call is TRBV5-4, the J call TRBJ2-2; 9 bases align to TRBD2. This clonotype was sampled from a man aged 18-30 years in good health and CMV-seropositive. CDR3 sequence (DNA): TGTGCCAGCAGCACGACTAGCGGGAACACCGGGGAGCTGTTTTTT. Amino acids: CASSTTSGNTGELFF.